A single sample is the source of the 3 T cell receptor beta chains below, sequenced in a study of T cell responses to AZD1222 COVID-19 vaccine. Method: immunoSEQ multiplex PCR; TCRdb's copy keeps in-frame clones and lacks some. Of roughly 100,000 clones in the sample, 70% to 90% were seen once. Sequences were derived from peripheral blood, sampled on day 0 of AZD1222 vaccination. The receptors come from an adult in good health.

The V call is TRBV2, the J call TRBJ2-2; TRBD2 matches at 8 bases. Germline-derived CDR1 and CDR2 are SNHLY and FYNNEI. The CDR3 is 15 amino acids. V lost 7 bases, J lost 2 bases, and 6 bases stayed unmatched. In nucleotides, the CDR3 is TGTGCCAGCATGCTGGGACTAGTTAACACCGGGGAGCTGTTTTTT. Protein sequence: CASMLGLVNTGELFF.

CDR3 sequence reads: CASSQVTGGGYEQFF. The CDR3 DNA sequence: TGCGCCAGCAGCCAAGTCACAGGGGGCGGCTATGAGCAGTTCTTC. This chain connects TRBV4-3 to TRBJ2-1; 9 nucleotides agree with TRBD1. Trimming removed 1 base from V and 8 bases from J; junction bases left unmatched: 6. The CDR3 is 15 residues long. Germline values: CDR1 LGHNA, CDR2 YSLEER.

This clone showed up just a few times. The sample contains more than one DNA sequence encoding this CDR3. The rearrangement uses TRBV9 and TRBJ1-6, with unresolved D. Trimming left V 0 bases short and J 5 bases short, with 9 bases between. The CDR3 consists of 15 residues. Germline assignment: CDR1 SGDLS and CDR2 YYNGEE. CDR3 region: CASSVDPGDNSPLHF. In nucleotides, the CDR3 is TGTGCCAGCAGCGTAGATCCGGGAGATAATTCACCCCTCCACTTT.